Sequencing of this T cell receptor (beta chain) was carried out in a study of blood T cell repertoires in COVID-19. Study context: Samples of COVID-19 (acute and convalescent) were obtained from the United States, Italy and Spain.

TCRdb's table, derived via immunoSEQ multiplex PCR, lists solely in-frame clones and lacks some. This sample yields about 240,000 clones, of which 75% to 90% are seen a single time; more than 6% belongs to the top ten. The receptor's source is a man aged 55 to 69 who had recovered from COVID-19. Material for sequencing was peripheral blood.

CDR3 sequence (DNA): TGTGCCAGCAGTTTGCTGACAGGGAACACCGGGGAGCTGTTTTTT. Protein: CASSLLTGNTGELFF. The chain carries TRBV27 and TRBJ2-2; TRBD1 might be the D (6 bases). The ends were cut back, 3 bases at V and 1 base at J, with 9 bases in the middle. CDR3 length equals 15 residues. CDR1 is MNHEY, CDR2 SMNVEV, per germline (reference sequence).